This TCR beta chain stems from a study of T cell changes during pregnancy in multiple sclerosis. TCRdb keeps only in-frame clones here, not all; method: immunoSEQ multiplex PCR. The table includes about 57,000 clones, about 91% detected once. J lost 4 bases, V lost 2 bases, and 0 bases had no gene match. Germline V CDR1 and CDR2: SGHRS, YFSETQ. The CDR3 totals 14 residues. The chain recombines TRBV5-1 with TRBJ2-2; 9 nucleotides line up with TRBD2. The sample here was peripheral blood, taken after pregnancy. The TCR comes from a female donor in good health, enrolled as a control in a pregnancy study. The CDR3 region is CASSLLAGTGELFF. CDR3 nucleotide sequence: TGCGCCAGCAGCTTACTAGCGGGCACCGGGGAGCTGTTTTTT.